A single sample is the source of the 18 T cell receptor beta chains below, sequenced in a study of OX40 agonist ivuxolimab in advanced cancers. Sequencing was performed with immunoSEQ multiplex PCR; in TCRdb, only in-frame clones are kept and a portion is missing. The sample consists of 15,000 to 20,000 clones, approximately 85% of them appearing once. Sequencing was performed on CD4+ or CD8+ T cells sorted from blood, taken in a trial of the OX40 agonist ivuxolimab. The receptors stem from an adult with an advanced solid tumor such as melanoma, head and neck, liver or kidney cancer.

This clone was seen just once. The chain carries TRBV30 and TRBJ1-1; D is unresolved. The CDR3 contains 11 residues. V dropped 3 bases and J dropped 6 bases, with 8 bases sitting between them. Germline assignment: CDR1 GTSNPN and CDR2 SVGIG (reference sequence). CDR3 sequence (DNA): TGTGCCTGGAGAATCCGGTCTGAAGCTTTCTTT. It yields the protein CAWRIRSEAFF.

The chain links TRBV23-1 to TRBJ1-2; no reliable D call. TRBV23-1 is given ORF status, its function remaining uncertain. V was clipped by 1 base and J by 5 bases, with 11 bases between them. CDR3 length: 14 amino acids. The CDR3 nucleotides read TGCGCCAGCAGTCAATACGGACGTCGGTATGGCTACACCTTC. The encoded protein is CASSQYGRRYGYTF.

This clone appeared a single time. This sequence joins TRBV5-4 and TRBJ2-3, with 11 bases that match TRBD2. CDR1 and CDR2 (germline): SGHNT, YYREEE (reference sequence). The V and J ends lost 4 bases and 0 bases, in that order; junction bases with no gene match: 4. This CDR3 comprises 16 residues. This chain's CDR3 is CASSVRLAGSTDTQYF. The CDR3 nucleotides read TGTGCCAGCAGCGTCAGACTAGCGGGGAGCACAGATACGCAGTATTTT.

As regards this clone: A junction boundary mismatches the germline segment, possibly from a read error. This rearrangement joins TRBV10-1 to TRBJ1-5, with 7 bases identical to TRBD1. The CDR3 totals 17 residues. From germline, CDR1 is WNHNN and CDR2 SYGVQD (reference sequence). CDR3 loop: CASSANRTGTSNQPQHF. The CDR3, as DNA: TGCGCCAGTAGTGCCAACCGGACAGGAACAAGCAATCAGCCCCAGCATTTT.

The table lists this clone with a count of one. The chain carries TRBV19 and TRBJ2-2; D may match TRBD1 or TRBD2 (5 bases each). V gave up 6 bases and J gave up 4 bases, with 9 bases separating them. The germline CDR1 and CDR2 sequences are LNHDA and SQIVND (reference sequence). The CDR3 extends over 13 amino acids. The chain's CDR3 is CASSPGGTGELFF. The DNA of the CDR3 is TGTGCCAGTAGCCCTGGGGGCACCGGGGAGCTGTTTTTT.

This clone appeared once. V and J are TRBV5-3 and TRBJ1-5, with 9 bases aligning to TRBD1. TRBV5-3 is reported as an ORF; its role is uncertain. V shed 8 bases, J shed 6 bases, and the junction held 9 bases outside the gene matches. The CDR3 spans 14 residues. The CDR3 loop is CASSTQGAGQPQHF. The CDR3 DNA follows: TGTGCCAGCAGCACACAGGGGGCGGGTCAGCCCCAGCATTTT.

Comment on this clone: At one of its ends the junction is not consistent with the germline gene, which may arise from a read error. This rearrangement joins TRBV9 to TRBJ2-2, with unresolved D. The CDR3 totals 13 residues. Germline V gene lookup returns CDR1 SGDLS and CDR2 YYNGEE. The CDR3: CASSVGNAGELFF. As DNA, the CDR3 is TGTGCCAGCAGCGTAGGGAACGCCGGGGAGCTGTTTTTT.

This clone was detected only a few times. The rearrangement links TRBV6-5 to TRBJ1-2, with D perhaps TRBD1 (6 bases). From germline, CDR1 is MNHEY and CDR2 SVGAGI. The V end was cut by 7 bases, the J end by 5 bases, with 17 bases between. The CDR3 is 14 residues long. The CDR3 DNA follows: TGTGCCAGCATCAAACAGGGAGGGTTTTATGGCTACACCTTC. It translates to CASIKQGGFYGYTF.

The chain uses TRBV4-1 and TRBJ2-7, with 7 bases matching TRBD1. This CDR3 region has 16 residues. Losses at the gene ends were 4 bases for V and 2 bases for J; bases not matched to a gene: 11. Germline CDR1 and CDR2: MGHRA and YSYEKL. The CDR3 DNA follows: TGCGCCAGCAGCCCGAGGGACAGAGAATTCACCTACGAGCAGTACTTC. It specifies CASSPRDREFTYEQYF.

This clone occurred a few times. V is TRBV5-1 and J is TRBJ2-5; perhaps TRBD2 as D (6 bases). The germline V gene has CDR1 SGHRS and CDR2 YFSETQ. V lost 5 bases to trimming and J lost 1 base, with 6 bases between them. The CDR3 has 12 residues. CDR3 residues: CASRGGQETQYF. CDR3 sequence (DNA): TGCGCCAGCAGGGGAGGCCAAGAGACCCAGTACTTC.

The rearrangement uses TRBV5-1 and TRBJ2-7; the D gene is possibly TRBD2 (5 bases). The CDR3 sequence is 11 residues long. Germline loops: CDR1 SGHRS, CDR2 YFSETQ. V lost 7 bases, J lost 3 bases, and 8 bases lay in between. CDR3 amino acids: CASSRDYEQYF. The CDR3 bases are TGCGCCAGCTCGAGGGACTACGAGCAGTACTTC.

The rearrangement uses TRBV5-1 and TRBJ2-7; D gene unclear. CDR1 is SGHRS, CDR2 YFSETQ, per germline. This CDR3 comprises 14 residues. V was clipped by 0 bases and J by 2 bases, with 9 bases between them. CDR3 nucleotide sequence: TGCGCCAGCAGCTTGGGGCAGGACGCCTACGAGCAGTACTTC. Translating gives CASSLGQDAYEQYF.

This chain uses TRBV7-9 with TRBJ1-5; 9 nucleotides align to TRBD1. J gave up 1 base and V 4 bases, and 5 bases lay outside the gene matches. The CDR3 covers 16 residues. Germline CDR1 and CDR2: SEHNR and FQNEAQ (reference sequence). CDR3 DNA sequence: TGTGCCAGCAGCTCGATACAGGGGGCGAGCAATCAGCCCCAGCATTTT. Protein: CASSSIQGASNQPQHF. Full variable domain (missing parts from reference TRBV7-9 and TRBJ1-5): DTGVSQNPRHKITKRGQNVTFRCDPISEHNRLYWYRQTLGQGPEFLTYFQNEAQLEKSRLLSDRFSAERPKGSFSTLEIQRTEQGDSAMYLCASSSIQGASNQPQHFGDGTRLSIL.

This chain uses TRBV29-1 with TRBJ2-3; TRBD2 agrees at 9 bases. CDR3 size: 16 residues. The germline V gene has CDR1 SQVTM and CDR2 ANQGSEA. J lost 5 bases, V lost 5 bases, and 14 bases had no gene match. The CDR3 DNA follows: TGCAGCGTTCTCCGATGGGTAGCGGGAGATGGAGATACGCAGTATTTT. Amino acid sequence: CSVLRWVAGDGDTQYF.

This rearrangement joins TRBV28 to TRBJ2-7; perhaps TRBD2 as D (5 bases). Looked up from germline, CDR1 is MDHEN and CDR2 is SYDVKM. This CDR3 has 13 residues. V shed 6 bases and J shed 1 base, with 10 bases lying between them. The CDR3 protein is CASSPAGSYEQYF. As DNA, the CDR3 is TGTGCCAGCAGCCCCGCGGGTTCCTACGAGCAGTACTTC. The whole variable domain, remainder taken from reference TRBV28 and TRBJ2-7, is DVKVTQSSRYLVKRTGEKVFLECVQDMDHENMFWYRQDPGLGLRLIYFSYDVKMKEKGDIPEGYSVSREKKERFSLILESASTNQTSMYLCASSPAGSYEQYFGPGTRLTVT.

The chain recombines TRBV30 with TRBJ2-1, with a tentative D call TRBD1 (6 bases). The germline V and J ends were trimmed by 0 bases and 0 bases, with 18 bases remaining between them. Germline CDR1 GTSNPN, CDR2 SVGIG (reference sequence). The CDR3 runs 18 residues. The chain's CDR3 is CAWSVAPPGESSYNEQFF. CDR3 DNA sequence: TGTGCCTGGAGTGTAGCCCCACCAGGGGAAAGCTCCTACAATGAGCAGTTCTTC.

The chain couples TRBV5-6 to TRBJ2-1; D gene unclear. The CDR3 is 15 residues long. In germline, CDR1 is SGHDT, CDR2 YYEEEE. Trimming removed 1 base from V and 4 bases from J, with 12 bases in between. For the CDR3, the DNA is TGTGCCAGCAGCTTGTCTAGTCGCACTTACAATGAGCAGTTCTTC. It is translated as CASSLSSRTYNEQFF.

The gene calls are TRBV19 and TRBJ2-1; 9 positions agree with TRBD2. The CDR3 is 15 residues long. Per the germline V gene, CDR1 is LNHDA and CDR2 is SQIVND (reference sequence). The trim removed 9 bases at V and 3 bases at J, leaving 9 bases unmatched. The CDR3, as DNA: TGTGCCAGCTCCCCCACTAGCGGGTTCTACAATGAGCAGTTCTTC. Translation: CASSPTSGFYNEQFF.